The clone carrying this T cell receptor (beta chain) has just one count. Its antigen remains unidentified. These data are taken from a study of cytomegalovirus exposure and HLA in healthy donors. Study-wide points: As a later analysis showed, several of the most significant clusters appeared to be linked to common viral pathogens. Some segments of the V type, notably TRBV6-2 and TRBV6-3, were excluded as indistinguishable. CMV serostatus alone was available as immune exposure information.

The primer mix had 60 Vbeta and 13 Jbeta primers. Method: immunoSEQ multiplex PCR; TCRdb's copy keeps in-frame clones and lacks some. The table includes about 64,000 clones, about 85% detected once. J was trimmed by 7 bases and V by 3 bases; bases with no gene match: 11. CDR3 length: 15 amino acids. From germline, CDR1 is GTSNPN and CDR2 SVGIG (reference sequence). Sequenced input: PBMCs. V gene TRBV30 combines with J gene TRBJ2-2; 7 bases line up with TRBD1. The source is a female donor in good health and CMV-seronegative. The CDR3: CAWRGGAGARGELFF. CDR3 nucleotides: TGTGCCTGGAGAGGGGGCGCAGGGGCACGCGGGGAGCTGTTTTTT.